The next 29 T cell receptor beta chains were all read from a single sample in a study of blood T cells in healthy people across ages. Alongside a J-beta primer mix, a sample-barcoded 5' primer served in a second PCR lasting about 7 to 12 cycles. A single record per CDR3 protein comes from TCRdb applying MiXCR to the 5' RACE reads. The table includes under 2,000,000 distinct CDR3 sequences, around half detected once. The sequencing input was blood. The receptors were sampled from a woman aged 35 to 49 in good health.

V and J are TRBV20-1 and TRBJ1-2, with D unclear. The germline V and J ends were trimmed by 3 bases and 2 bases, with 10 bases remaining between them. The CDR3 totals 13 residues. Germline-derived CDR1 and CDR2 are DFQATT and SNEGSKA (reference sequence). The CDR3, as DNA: TGCAGTGCTAGCACCCACAGCAACTATGGCTACACCTTC. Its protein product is CSASTHSNYGYTF.

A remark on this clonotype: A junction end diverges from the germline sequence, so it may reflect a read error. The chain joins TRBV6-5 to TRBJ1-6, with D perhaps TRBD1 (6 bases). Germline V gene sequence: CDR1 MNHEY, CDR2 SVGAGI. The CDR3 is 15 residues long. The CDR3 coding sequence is TGTGCCAGCAGTAGCGTACAGGGACTTAATTCACCCCTTCACTTT. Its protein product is CASSSVQGLNSPLHF.

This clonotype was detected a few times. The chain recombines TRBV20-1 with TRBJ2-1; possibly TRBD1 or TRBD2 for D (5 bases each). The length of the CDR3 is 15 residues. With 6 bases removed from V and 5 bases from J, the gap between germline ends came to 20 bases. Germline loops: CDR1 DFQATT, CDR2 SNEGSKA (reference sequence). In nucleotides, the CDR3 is TGCAGTGCGACTAAGGGGACCTACAATCACAATGAGCAGTTCTTC. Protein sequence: CSATKGTYNHNEQFF.

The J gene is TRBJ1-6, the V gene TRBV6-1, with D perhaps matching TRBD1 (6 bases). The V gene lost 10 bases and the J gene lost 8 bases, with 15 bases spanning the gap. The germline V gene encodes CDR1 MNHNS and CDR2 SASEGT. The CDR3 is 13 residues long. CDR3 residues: CANRLTGDSPLHF. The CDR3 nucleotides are TGTGCCAACCGTTTGACAGGCGATTCACCCCTCCACTTT.

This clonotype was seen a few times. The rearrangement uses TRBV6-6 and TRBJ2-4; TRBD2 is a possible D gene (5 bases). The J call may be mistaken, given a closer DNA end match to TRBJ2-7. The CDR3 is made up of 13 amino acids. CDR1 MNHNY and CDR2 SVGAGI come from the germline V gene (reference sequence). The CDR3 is CASFPGIGYEQYF. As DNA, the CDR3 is TGTGCCAGCTTTCCGGGAATCGGCTACGAGCAGTACTTC.

As DNA, the CDR3 is TGTGCCAGCAGTTCCCCCTCCCGGAGCTGGGGAGATACGCAGTATTTT. Residues: CASSSPSRSWGDTQYF. The chain carries TRBV6-5 and TRBJ2-3, with D unclear. V was clipped by 4 bases and J by 5 bases, with 19 bases between them. The CDR3 sequence is 16 residues long. Germline V gene data show CDR1 as MNHEY and CDR2 as SVGAGI.

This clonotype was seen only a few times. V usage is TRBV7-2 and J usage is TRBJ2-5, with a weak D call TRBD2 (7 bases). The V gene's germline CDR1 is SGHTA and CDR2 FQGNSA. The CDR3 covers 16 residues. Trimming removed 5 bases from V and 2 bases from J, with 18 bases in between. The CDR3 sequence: CASSPRGGDRQETQYF. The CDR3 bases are TGTGCCAGCAGCCCCCGAGGGGGGGACCGACAAGAGACCCAGTACTTC.

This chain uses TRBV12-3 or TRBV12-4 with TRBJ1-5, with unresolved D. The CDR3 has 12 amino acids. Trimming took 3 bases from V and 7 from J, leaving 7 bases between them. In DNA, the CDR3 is TGTGCCAGCAGTTTTAGTCGGCAGCCCCAGCATTTT. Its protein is CASSFSRQPQHF.

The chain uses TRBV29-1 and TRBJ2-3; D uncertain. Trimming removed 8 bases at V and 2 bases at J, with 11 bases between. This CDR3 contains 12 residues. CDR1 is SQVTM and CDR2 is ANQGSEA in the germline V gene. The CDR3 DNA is TGCAGCTTCACCGGGCCCACAGATACGCAGTATTTT. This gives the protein CSFTGPTDTQYF.

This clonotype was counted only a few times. The CDR3 protein is CASSQETGGSYEQYF. DNA of the CDR3: TGCGCCAGCAGCCAAGAAACAGGGGGCTCCTACGAGCAGTACTTC. J is TRBJ2-4 and V is TRBV4-3, with 8 bases matching TRBD1. The J call is uncertain, as TRBJ2-7 better fits the DNA end. The CDR3 sequence is 15 residues long. CDR1 is LGHNA, CDR2 YSLEER, per germline.

DNA for the CDR3: TGTGCCAGCAGTTTAGGAGGGGCGACATGGGGCTACACCTTC. Amino acid sequence: CASSLGGATWGYTF. The chain combines TRBV27 with TRBJ1-2, with a possible D match to TRBD1 (5 bases). This CDR3 spans 14 amino acids. V was pared by 2 bases and J by 8 bases, with 15 bases between. CDR1 MNHEY and CDR2 SMNVEV come from the germline V gene (reference sequence).

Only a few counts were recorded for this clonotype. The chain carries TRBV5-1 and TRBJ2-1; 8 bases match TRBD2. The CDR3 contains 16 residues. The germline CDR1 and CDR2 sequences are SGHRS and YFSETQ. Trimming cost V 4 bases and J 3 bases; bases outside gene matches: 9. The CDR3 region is CASSPWGSGDYNEQFF. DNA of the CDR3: TGCGCCAGCAGCCCCTGGGGTAGCGGGGACTACAATGAGCAGTTCTTC.

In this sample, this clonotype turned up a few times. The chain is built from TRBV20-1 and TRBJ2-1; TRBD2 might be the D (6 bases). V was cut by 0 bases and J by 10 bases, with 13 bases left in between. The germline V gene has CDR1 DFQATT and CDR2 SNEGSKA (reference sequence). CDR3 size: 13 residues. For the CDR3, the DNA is TGCAGTGCTAGAGATTTCCGGCTAGCGGAGCAGTTCTTC. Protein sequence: CSARDFRLAEQFF.

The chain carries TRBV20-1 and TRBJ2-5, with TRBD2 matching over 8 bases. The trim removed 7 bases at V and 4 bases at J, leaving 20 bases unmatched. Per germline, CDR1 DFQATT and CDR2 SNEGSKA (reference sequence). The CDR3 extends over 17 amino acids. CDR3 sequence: CSVRGSGGGRPPETQYF. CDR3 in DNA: TGCAGTGTCAGAGGGAGCGGGGGTGGCCGGCCCCCAGAGACCCAGTACTTC.

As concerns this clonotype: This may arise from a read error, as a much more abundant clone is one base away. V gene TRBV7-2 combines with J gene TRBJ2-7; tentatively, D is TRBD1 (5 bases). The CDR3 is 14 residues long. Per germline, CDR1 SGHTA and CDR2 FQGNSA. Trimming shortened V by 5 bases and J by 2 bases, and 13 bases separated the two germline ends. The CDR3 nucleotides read TGTGCCAGCAGCGTACGAGCAGGGACCTACGAGCAGTACTTC. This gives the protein CASSVRAGTYEQYF. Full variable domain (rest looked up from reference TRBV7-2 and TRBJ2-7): GAGVSQSPSNKVTEKGKDVELRCDPISGHTALYWYRQSLGQGLEFLIYFQGNSAPDKSGLPSDRFSAERTGGSVSTLTIQRTQQEDSAVYLCASSVRAGTYEQYFGPGTRLTVT.

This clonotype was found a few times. As DNA, the CDR3 is TGTGCCATCAGTGAAACAGACTACGAGCAGTACTTC. It is translated as CAISETDYEQYF. V is TRBV10-3 and J is TRBJ2-7; D remains unclear. The CDR3 is 12 amino acids. CDR1 and CDR2 (germline): ENHRY, SYGVKD. Trimming stripped 3 bases from V and 3 bases from J, with 6 bases between.

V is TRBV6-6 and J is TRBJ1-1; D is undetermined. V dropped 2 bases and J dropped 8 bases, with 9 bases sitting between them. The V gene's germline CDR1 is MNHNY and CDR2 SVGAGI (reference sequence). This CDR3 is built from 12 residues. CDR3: CASSYMYPEAFF. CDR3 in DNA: TGTGCCAGCAGTTACATGTATCCCGAAGCTTTCTTT.

For the CDR3, the DNA is TGTGCCAGCAGCATAACAGATTCCGAGCAGTACTTC. It specifies CASSITDSEQYF. V gene TRBV7-9 combines with J gene TRBJ2-5; D uncertain. The last part of the DNA fits TRBJ2-7 better; the J call may be wrong. Germline V gene lookup returns CDR1 SEHNR and CDR2 FQNEAQ (reference sequence). The CDR3 length is 12 residues.

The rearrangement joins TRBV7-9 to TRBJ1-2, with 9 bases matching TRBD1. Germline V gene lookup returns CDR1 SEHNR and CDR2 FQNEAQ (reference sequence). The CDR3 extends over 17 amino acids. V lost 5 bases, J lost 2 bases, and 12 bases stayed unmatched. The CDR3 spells CASSLSGQGRLNYGYTF. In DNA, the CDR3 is TGTGCCAGCAGCCTATCGGGACAGGGAAGGTTGAACTATGGCTACACCTTC.

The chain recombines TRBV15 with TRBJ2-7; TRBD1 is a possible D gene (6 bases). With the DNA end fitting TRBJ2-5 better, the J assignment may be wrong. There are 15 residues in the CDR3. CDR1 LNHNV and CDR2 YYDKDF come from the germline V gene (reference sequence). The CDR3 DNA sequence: TGTGCCACCAGCAAGGTATTGGACAGATCAGAGACCCAGTACTTC. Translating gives CATSKVLDRSETQYF.

The CDR3 region has the DNA TGCGCCAGCAGTGATCCCCCACTAGTATCTACGCAGTATTTT. This encodes CASSDPPLVSTQYF. The rearrangement joins TRBV10-2 to TRBJ2-3; the D gene is possibly TRBD2 (5 bases). CDR3 length: 14 residues. Trimming removed 3 bases at V and 8 bases at J, with 15 bases between. Germline CDR1 and CDR2: WSHSY and SAAADI.

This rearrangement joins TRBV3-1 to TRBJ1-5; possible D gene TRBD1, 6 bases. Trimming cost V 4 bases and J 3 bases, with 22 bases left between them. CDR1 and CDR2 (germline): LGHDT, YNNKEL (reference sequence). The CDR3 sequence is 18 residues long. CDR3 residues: CASSPGRGGDRANQPQHF. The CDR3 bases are TGTGCCAGCAGCCCAGGCCGAGGGGGGGACCGGGCCAATCAGCCCCAGCATTTT.

The CDR3 sequence: CASSQGLAGATYEQYF. The CDR3 DNA reads TGCGCCAGCAGCCAAGGACTAGCGGGGGCCACCTACGAGCAGTACTTC. This chain uses TRBV4-1 with TRBJ2-7; TRBD2 matches 12 bases. With V trimmed by 1 base and J by 2 bases, 3 bases remained unmatched. Germline CDR1 MGHRA, CDR2 YSYEKL. This CDR3 region has 16 residues.

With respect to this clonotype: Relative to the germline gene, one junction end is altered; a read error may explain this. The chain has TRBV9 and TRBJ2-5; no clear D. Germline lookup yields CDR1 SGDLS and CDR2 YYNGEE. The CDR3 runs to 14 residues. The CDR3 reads CTSSVGPLVETQYF. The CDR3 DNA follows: TGTACCAGCAGCGTAGGTCCCTTAGTCGAGACCCAGTACTTC. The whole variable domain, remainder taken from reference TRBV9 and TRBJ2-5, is DSGVTQTPKHLITATGQRVTLRCSPRSGDLSVYWYQQSLDQGLQFLIQYYNGEERAKGNILERFSAQQFPDLHSELNLSSLELGDSALYFCTSSVGPLVETQYFGPGTRLLVL.

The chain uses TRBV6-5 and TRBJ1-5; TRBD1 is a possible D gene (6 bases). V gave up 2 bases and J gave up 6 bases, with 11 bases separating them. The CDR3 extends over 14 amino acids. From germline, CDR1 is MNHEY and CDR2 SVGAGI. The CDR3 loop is CASSYEQGIQPQHF. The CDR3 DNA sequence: TGTGCCAGCAGTTACGAACAGGGTATTCAGCCCCAGCATTTT.

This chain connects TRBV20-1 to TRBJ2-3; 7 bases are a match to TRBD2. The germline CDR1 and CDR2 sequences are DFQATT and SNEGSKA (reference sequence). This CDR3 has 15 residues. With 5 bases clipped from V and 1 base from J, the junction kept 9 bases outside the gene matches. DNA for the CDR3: TGCAGTGCTGGACGGGGACTACCCCGCACAGATACGCAGTATTTT. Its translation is CSAGRGLPRTDTQYF.

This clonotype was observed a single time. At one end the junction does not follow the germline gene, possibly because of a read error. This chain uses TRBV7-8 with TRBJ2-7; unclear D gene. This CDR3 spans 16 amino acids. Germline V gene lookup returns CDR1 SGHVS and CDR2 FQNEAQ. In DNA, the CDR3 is TGTGCCGGCAGCCCCCTCTCCGGGCAGCCTTCCTACGAGCAGTACTTC. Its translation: CAGSPLSGQPSYEQYF.

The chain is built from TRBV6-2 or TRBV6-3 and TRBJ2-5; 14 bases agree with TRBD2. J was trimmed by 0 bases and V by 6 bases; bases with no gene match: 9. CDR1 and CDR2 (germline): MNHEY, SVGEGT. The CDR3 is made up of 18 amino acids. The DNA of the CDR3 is TGTGCCAGCAGCCGGACTAGCGGGGGGCCGCGGTACCAAGAGACCCAGTACTTC. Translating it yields CASSRTSGGPRYQETQYF.

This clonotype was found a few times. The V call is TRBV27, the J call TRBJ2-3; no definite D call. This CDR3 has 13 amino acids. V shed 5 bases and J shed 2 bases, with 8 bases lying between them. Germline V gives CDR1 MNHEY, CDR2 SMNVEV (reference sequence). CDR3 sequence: CASSAGYTDTQYF. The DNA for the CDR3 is TGTGCCAGCAGTGCAGGCTACACAGATACGCAGTATTTT.